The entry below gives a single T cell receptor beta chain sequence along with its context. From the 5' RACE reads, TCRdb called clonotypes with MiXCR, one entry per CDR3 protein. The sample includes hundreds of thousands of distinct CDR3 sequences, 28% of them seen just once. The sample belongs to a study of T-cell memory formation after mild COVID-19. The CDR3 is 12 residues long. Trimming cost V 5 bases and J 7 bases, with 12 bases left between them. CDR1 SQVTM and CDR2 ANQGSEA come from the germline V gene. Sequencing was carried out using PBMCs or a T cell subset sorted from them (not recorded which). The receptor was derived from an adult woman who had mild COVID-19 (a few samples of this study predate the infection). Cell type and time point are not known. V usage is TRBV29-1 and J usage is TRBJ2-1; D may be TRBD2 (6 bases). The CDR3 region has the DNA TGCAGCGTTTTCGGGAGACGGAATGAGCAGTTCTTC. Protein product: CSVFGRRNEQFF.